The rows below give T cell receptor beta chains drawn from one sample of a study of monozygotic twins with inflammatory bowel disease. One entry per CDR3 protein, without DNA, is what TCRdb gives after re-calling the 5' RACE reads. The sample includes approximately 390,000 distinct CDR3 sequences. Sequenced material: blood. The receptors were gathered from a human donor with ulcerative colitis or Crohn's disease, or a healthy co-twin of an affected twin (not recorded which). CDR3s include the opening cysteine and the closing phenylalanine or tryptophan.

V gene	J gene	CDR3 protein
TRBV20-1	TRBJ2-1	CSAANRVSGSPYNEQFF
TRBV3-1	TRBJ2-3	CASSRGLAGGPKDTQYF
TRBV11-2	TRBJ2-3	CASSSGTSGATGDTQYF
TRBV19	TRBJ2-7	CASSKEGRKDEQYF
TRBV5-5	TRBJ2-1	CASTPWTSGSFEQFF
TRBV6-5	TRBJ1-2	CASRSAGGYTF
TRBV30	TRBJ2-7	CAWSTSGGNPYEQYF
TRBV3-1	TRBJ2-1	CASSQGPYYNEQFF
TRBV3-1	TRBJ1-2	CASSSRTGQNYGYTF
TRBV6-5	TRBJ2-5	CASSYPGQGGITQYF
TRBV7-2	TRBJ2-3	CASRTWLTGTHNTDTQYF
TRBV5-1	TRBJ2-2	CASSLGTGIHNTGELFF
TRBV12-3/TRBV12-4	TRBJ2-7	CASSLERGNYEQYF
TRBV20-1	TRBJ1-5	CSAFGRSKGSNQPQHF
TRBV6-2/TRBV6-3	TRBJ2-7	CASSYSRVIHYEQYF
TRBV5-5	TRBJ2-4	CASSQGAAKNIQYF
TRBV7-2	TRBJ2-5	CASSSPGRPAAQYF
TRBV12-3/TRBV12-4	TRBJ1-6	CASSRDPGRSPLHF
TRBV12-5	TRBJ2-2	CASGPGQGASGELFF
TRBV7-2	TRBJ1-1	CASSLVSGAFF
TRBV20-1	TRBJ2-1	CSAPPRVAGDEQFF
TRBV9	TRBJ1-6	CASSVRDRMSSPLHF